This TCR beta chain was obtained from a study of T-cell memory formation after mild COVID-19. This clonotype was seen a handful of times. TCRdb processed the 5' RACE reads anew with MiXCR; each CDR3 protein has one entry. The sample holds 400,000 or so distinct CDR3 sequences, around 20% seen once. Germline lookup yields CDR1 LGHDT and CDR2 YNNKEL (reference sequence). Trimming cost V 2 bases and J 5 bases, with 12 bases left between them. The length of the CDR3 is 14 residues. The sequencing input was PBMCs or a T cell subset sorted from them (not recorded which). The TCR sequence derives from an adult woman who had mild COVID-19 (a few samples of this study predate the infection). Cell type and time point are not known. The rearrangement links TRBV3-1 to TRBJ2-5; D ambiguous. This CDR3 reads CASSQQRLSETQYF. CDR3 nucleotides: TGTGCCAGCAGCCAACAGAGATTGAGCGAGACCCAGTACTTC.